These T cell receptor beta chains were read from a single sample in a study of T cells in Graves' hyperthyroidism and ophthalmopathy. MiXCR was run by TCRdb on the multiplex PCR reads, yielding one entry per CDR3 protein. The top ten clones hold 10% to 12% of a sample with 450,000 to 550,000 distinct CDR3 sequences, around a quarter of them seen once. Sequenced sample: blood. The receptors were sampled from a woman younger than 45 with Graves' ophthalmopathy. Each CDR3 is given with its conserved first and last residue. Fields, in order: J gene, D gene, V gene, clone size, CDR3 DNA, CDR3 protein. A D gene is named only where the DNA matches it firmly. Not all rows give a size; the values are once, few, many and, for expanded clones, a class.

J: TRBJ2-7
D: NA
V: TRBV2
size: many
DNA: TGTGCCAGCAGTGACCATTCCGACGAGCAGTACTTC
CDR3: CASSDHSDEQYF

J: TRBJ2-5
D: TRBD2
V: TRBV3-1
size: many
DNA: TGTGCCAGCAGCCGCTTTACTAGCGGGGGAGAGACCCAGTACTTC
CDR3: CASSRFTSGGETQYF

J: TRBJ1-2
D: NA
V: TRBV27
size: NA
DNA: TGTGCCAGCAGTTTAATCGGGGGCCACTATGGCTACACCTTC
CDR3: CASSLIGGHYGYTF

J: TRBJ1-1
D: TRBD1
V: TRBV3-1
size: NA
DNA: TGTGCCAGCAGGTCCCAGGGGGCGGTCACTGAAACTTTCTTT
CDR3: CASRSQGAVTETFF

J: TRBJ1-2
D: TRBD1
V: TRBV20-1
size: NA
DNA: TGCAGTGCTCTCGGGACAGGCTATGGCTACACCTTC
CDR3: CSALGTGYGYTF

J: TRBJ1-5
D: NA
V: TRBV20-1
size: NA
DNA: TGCAGTGCTAGAGGCCCAGACAGTAGCAATCAGCCCCAGCATTTT
CDR3: CSARGPDSSNQPQHF

J: TRBJ2-7
D: TRBD2
V: TRBV12-3/TRBV12-4
size: NA
DNA: TGTGCCAGCAGTGTCACCGGGACTAGCGGGACTAGGGAGCAGTACTTC
CDR3: CASSVTGTSGTREQYF

J: TRBJ2-7
D: TRBD1
V: TRBV11-3
size: few
DNA: TGTGCCAGCAGCCGGACCCGGGACAGATCCTACGAGCAGTACTTC
CDR3: CASSRTRDRSYEQYF

J: TRBJ1-1
D: NA
V: TRBV28
size: NA
DNA: TGTGCCAGCAGTCTACCGCGGACGAACACTGAAGCTTTCTTT
CDR3: CASSLPRTNTEAFF

J: TRBJ2-7
D: NA
V: TRBV29-1
size: many
DNA: TGCAGCGTTGGGGGGGTGCTAAACGAGCAGTACTTC
CDR3: CSVGGVLNEQYF

J: TRBJ1-5
D: NA
V: TRBV28
size: many
DNA: TGTGCCAGCAGTTTCAGGTTTAGCCGTGGCAATCAGCCCCAGCATTTT
CDR3: CASSFRFSRGNQPQHF

J: TRBJ1-2
D: NA
V: TRBV28
size: NA
DNA: TGTGCCAGCAGTTACAGCGCTAACTATGGCTACACCTTC
CDR3: CASSYSANYGYTF

J: TRBJ2-7
D: NA
V: TRBV7-6
size: few
DNA: TGTGCCAGCGGACCGGGCAGGTCTTACGAGCAGTACTTC
CDR3: CASGPGRSYEQYF

J: TRBJ1-2
D: NA
V: TRBV7-8
size: many
DNA: TGTGCCAGCAGCTTAGGGGGTCCCTCCTATGGCTACACCTTC
CDR3: CASSLGGPSYGYTF

J: TRBJ1-2
D: TRBD1
V: TRBV7-9
size: many
DNA: TGTGCCAGCAGCCCGTCGCCGACAGGGATGTATGGCTACACCTTC
CDR3: CASSPSPTGMYGYTF

J: TRBJ1-1
D: NA
V: TRBV20-1
size: NA
DNA: TGCAGTGCTCGAAAGGCTGAAGCTTTCTTT
CDR3: CSARKAEAFF

J: TRBJ2-7
D: NA
V: TRBV20-1
size: many
DNA: TGCAGTGCTAGAACAGGGTCCTACGAGCAGTACTTC
CDR3: CSARTGSYEQYF

J: TRBJ2-7
D: NA
V: TRBV6-5
size: many
DNA: TGTGCCAGCAGTTACGGGACAAAGCAGTACTTC
CDR3: CASSYGTKQYF

J: TRBJ1-1
D: NA
V: TRBV28
size: few
DNA: TGTGCCAGCAGTTTAGGGGGGCAAGGCACTGAAGCTTTCTTT
CDR3: CASSLGGQGTEAFF

J: TRBJ2-7
D: NA
V: TRBV10-3
size: NA
DNA: TGTGCCATCAAAACAACAGGTACCTACGAGCAGTACTTC
CDR3: CAIKTTGTYEQYF

J: TRBJ2-7
D: NA
V: TRBV12-3/TRBV12-4
size: many
DNA: TGTGCCAGCAGTTTACTCTGGGGAGCCGACGAGCAGTACTTC
CDR3: CASSLLWGADEQYF

J: TRBJ1-1
D: NA
V: TRBV29-1
size: many
DNA: TGCAGCGTTGTGGGGGGCTTAGAAGCTTTCTTT
CDR3: CSVVGGLEAFF

J: TRBJ2-7
D: NA
V: TRBV4-1
size: few
DNA: TGCGCCAGCATCCAAGCAAAGGGAGACAGGAGCGAGCAGTACTTC
CDR3: CASIQAKGDRSEQYF

J: TRBJ2-3
D: TRBD1
V: TRBV24-1
size: many
DNA: TGTGCCACCAGTGCGACAGGGCGAACGCAGTATTTT
CDR3: CATSATGRTQYF

J: TRBJ2-7
D: TRBD1
V: TRBV13
size: many
DNA: TGTGCCAGCAGCCCCAAAGGGACAGGGGGCTTTGAGCAGTACTTC
CDR3: CASSPKGTGGFEQYF

J: TRBJ2-7
D: NA
V: TRBV12-3/TRBV12-4
size: many
DNA: TGTGCCAGCAGTTTAGAGTGGGGAGGAGACAACGAGCAGTACTTC
CDR3: CASSLEWGGDNEQYF

J: TRBJ1-2
D: NA
V: TRBV7-9
size: many
DNA: TGTGCCAGCAGCTCCTCCATCGGGGGGGCAGACTATGGCTACACCTTC
CDR3: CASSSSIGGADYGYTF

J: TRBJ1-5
D: NA
V: TRBV20-1
size: many
DNA: TGCAGTGCTAGCGTGGGGTTCAATCAGCCCCAGCATTTT
CDR3: CSASVGFNQPQHF

J: TRBJ2-7
D: NA
V: TRBV7-8
size: many
DNA: TGTGCCAGCAGCGCGAGACAGGCAACCTACGAGCAGTACTTC
CDR3: CASSARQATYEQYF

J: TRBJ2-5
D: TRBD1
V: TRBV20-1
size: many
DNA: TGCAGTGCTAGTAGGGACAGGGTGTCGGAGACCCAGTACTTC
CDR3: CSASRDRVSETQYF

J: TRBJ1-5
D: NA
V: TRBV6-2/TRBV6-3
size: many
DNA: TGTGCCAGCAGTTACCAGGGGATCAATCAGCCCCAGCATTTT
CDR3: CASSYQGINQPQHF

J: TRBJ2-7
D: NA
V: TRBV4-1
size: many
DNA: TGCGCCAGCAGCCCAACCGTTGAGGAGACCTACGAGCAGTACTTC
CDR3: CASSPTVEETYEQYF

J: TRBJ2-7
D: TRBD1
V: TRBV7-3
size: many
DNA: TGTGCCAGCAGCTACGGACAGGGGCGGGAGCAGTACTTC
CDR3: CASSYGQGREQYF

J: TRBJ2-5
D: TRBD1
V: TRBV12-3/TRBV12-4
size: few
DNA: TGTGCCAGCAGTACCACAGGGGTGGCCGTCCCGGAGACCCAGTACTTC
CDR3: CASSTTGVAVPETQYF

J: TRBJ1-5
D: NA
V: TRBV12-3/TRBV12-4
size: few
DNA: TGTGCCAGCAGTGGGGTCGGCCTGGGGCAGCCCCAGCATTTT
CDR3: CASSGVGLGQPQHF

J: TRBJ1-2
D: NA
V: TRBV27
size: many
DNA: TGTGCCAGCTGCGGACTCTCCGGTGGCTACACCTTC
CDR3: CASCGLSGGYTF

J: TRBJ1-3
D: TRBD1
V: TRBV28
size: many
DNA: TGTGCCAGCAAGATCTCAGGGGGAAGCACCATATATTTT
CDR3: CASKISGGSTIYF

J: TRBJ2-7
D: NA
V: TRBV20-1
size: few
DNA: TGCAGTGCCCCATACGAGCAGTACTTC
CDR3: CSAPYEQYF

J: TRBJ2-2
D: TRBD1
V: TRBV24-1
size: once
DNA: TGTGCCACCAGTCCAGCGAGGACAGGCACGAGCACCGGGGAGCTGTTTTTT
CDR3: CATSPARTGTSTGELFF

J: TRBJ2-7
D: TRBD2
V: TRBV7-2
size: many
DNA: TGTGCCAGCAGCTTCAGCGGGGGGCGCTACGAGCAGTACTTC
CDR3: CASSFSGGRYEQYF

J: TRBJ1-1
D: NA
V: TRBV27
size: many
DNA: TGTGCCAGCAGAACCATACAGGGATGGTACACTGAAGCTTTCTTT
CDR3: CASRTIQGWYTEAFF

J: TRBJ1-1
D: NA
V: TRBV9
size: few
DNA: TGTGCCAGCAGCGTAGGTATGAACAGGGAGAACACTGAAGCTTTCTTT
CDR3: CASSVGMNRENTEAFF

J: TRBJ1-2
D: NA
V: TRBV6-5
size: many
DNA: TGTGCCAGCAGGCCAGGTTATGGCTACACCTTC
CDR3: CASRPGYGYTF

J: TRBJ1-2
D: TRBD1
V: TRBV28
size: many
DNA: TGTGCCAGCAGTCGTCAGACAGGGGGCTTAGTGGACTATGGCTACACCTTC
CDR3: CASSRQTGGLVDYGYTF

J: TRBJ1-1
D: NA
V: TRBV6-1
size: NA
DNA: TGTGCCAGCAGTGAATCGGGACAGAACACTGAAGCTTTCTTT
CDR3: CASSESGQNTEAFF